This TCR beta chain comes out of a study of T cell responses to AZD1222 COVID-19 vaccine. Data came from immunoSEQ multiplex PCR; TCRdb stores just in-frame clones and leaves some out. The sample holds 140,000 or so clones; roughly 91% are singletons and the top ten take 3.1%. Pooled in the analysis were second doses at about 4 or about 12 weeks. Study results and caveats: Donors were largely white British and mainly female; clonal diversity was possibly underestimated.

The germline gives CDR1 KGHSH, CDR2 LQKENI. The CDR3 totals 14 residues. Between the trimmed V and J ends, which lost 3 bases and 7 bases, there was a span of 15 bases. Of note for this clone: Antigen: not known.

The sequence came from an adult who received the AZD1222 COVID-19 vaccine. The specimen comprised peripheral blood, sampled 28 days after the second AZD1222 dose. The chain combines TRBV18 with TRBJ1-2, with D possibly TRBD1 on 6 matching bases. The CDR3 spells CASSPNREGFGYTF. Here the CDR3 DNA reads TGTGCCAGCTCACCGAACAGGGAAGGATTTGGCTACACCTTC.